A selection of T cell receptor beta chains follows, all from one sample in a study of T cell responses to AZD1222 COVID-19 vaccine. TCRdb's copy holds only in-frame clones and misses some; the assay was immunoSEQ multiplex PCR. The table shows about 130,000 clones, with roughly 93% occurring only once. This sample comprised peripheral blood, obtained on day 0 of AZD1222 vaccination. The receptors stem from an adult in good health. CDR3s include the opening cysteine and the closing phenylalanine or tryptophan. A D gene is named only where the DNA matches it firmly. The size field is filled for only some rows; it gives once, few, many or a size class.

size: NA; D: NA; V: TRBV6-5; J: TRBJ2-1; CDR3: CASSYSNGNEQFF; DNA: TGTGCCAGCAGTTACTCGAACGGGAATGAGCAGTTCTTC
size: NA; D: NA; V: TRBV27; J: TRBJ1-2; CDR3: CASSFVGGGYTF; DNA: TGTGCCAGCAGTTTCGTCGGGGGAGGCTACACCTTC
size: NA; D: NA; V: TRBV19; J: TRBJ1-2; CDR3: CASSIGEGYGYTF; DNA: TGTGCCAGTAGTATTGGGGAAGGATATGGCTACACCTTC
size: NA; D: NA; V: TRBV29-1; J: TRBJ2-3; CDR3: CSALLGTDTQYF; DNA: TGCAGCGCCCTCCTAGGAACAGATACGCAGTATTTT
size: NA; D: NA; V: TRBV9; J: TRBJ2-2; CDR3: CASSVEPGELFF; DNA: TGTGCCAGCAGCGTAGAGCCCGGGGAGCTGTTTTTT
size: NA; D: NA; V: TRBV12-3/TRBV12-4; J: TRBJ1-2; CDR3: CASSLAHGYTF; DNA: TGTGCCAGCAGTTTAGCCCATGGCTACACCTTC
size: NA; D: NA; V: TRBV30; J: TRBJ1-1; CDR3: CAWSGLRGRLLNTEAFF; DNA: TGTGCCTGGAGTGGCCTCCGGGGACGGCTACTCAACACTGAAGCTTTCTTT
size: NA; D: TRBD2; V: TRBV20-1; J: TRBJ2-1; CDR3: CSAGGGTREFF; DNA: TGCAGTGCAGGCGGGGGGACTAGAGAGTTCTTC
size: NA; D: NA; V: TRBV7-9; J: TRBJ1-1; CDR3: CATFGGTPTEAFF; DNA: TGTGCCACATTTGGGGGCACTCCGACTGAAGCTTTCTTT
size: NA; D: TRBD1; V: TRBV27; J: TRBJ1-5; CDR3: CASSSLGTGPNQPQHF; DNA: TGTGCCAGCAGTTCCCTGGGGACAGGCCCTAATCAGCCCCAGCATTTT
size: NA; D: NA; V: TRBV7-8; J: TRBJ2-1; CDR3: CASSLGHQNEQFF; DNA: TGTGCCAGCAGCTTAGGCCACCAAAATGAGCAGTTCTTC
size: NA; D: TRBD2; V: TRBV5-4; J: TRBJ2-5; CDR3: CASSSPSGGGETQYF; DNA: TGTGCCAGCAGCTCCCCTTCGGGAGGTGGGGAGACCCAGTACTTC
size: NA; D: TRBD1; V: TRBV3-1/TRBV3-2; J: TRBJ2-3; CDR3: CASSLWTGGTDTQYF; DNA: TGTGCCAGCAGCCTATGGACAGGGGGCACAGATACGCAGTATTTT
size: once; D: NA; V: TRBV6-6; J: TRBJ1-2; CDR3: CASGGSNYGYTF; DNA: TGTGCCAGCGGCGGTTCTAACTATGGCTACACCTTC
size: NA; D: NA; V: TRBV7-9; J: TRBJ2-1; CDR3: CASSLAGQPIPPYNEQFF; DNA: TGTGCCAGCAGCTTAGCCGGACAGCCAATCCCACCCTACAATGAGCAGTTCTTC
size: NA; D: NA; V: TRBV9; J: TRBJ1-1; CDR3: CASSVTGNTEAFF; DNA: TGTGCCAGCAGCGTCACAGGAAACACTGAAGCTTTCTTT
size: NA; D: NA; V: TRBV20-1; J: TRBJ1-2; CDR3: CSASKGINYGYTF; DNA: TGCAGTGCTAGTAAGGGAATCAACTATGGCTACACCTTC
size: NA; D: TRBD1; V: TRBV27; J: TRBJ1-5; CDR3: CASSPGTGGNQPQHF; DNA: TGTGCCAGCAGTCCGGGGACAGGGGGCAATCAGCCCCAGCATTTT
size: NA; D: NA; V: TRBV15; J: TRBJ1-5; CDR3: CATSRGDSVPQPQHF; DNA: TGTGCCACCAGCAGAGGTGATTCGGTTCCTCAGCCCCAGCATTTT
size: few; D: NA; V: TRBV5-5; J: TRBJ1-2; CDR3: CASSFSNYGYTF; DNA: TGTGCCAGCAGCTTCTCTAACTATGGCTACACCTTC
size: NA; D: TRBD1; V: TRBV6-1; J: TRBJ1-2; CDR3: CASSESAGGHYGYTF; DNA: TGTGCCAGCAGTGAATCGGCAGGGGGCCACTATGGCTACACCTTC
size: NA; D: NA; V: TRBV6-2/TRBV6-3; J: TRBJ2-3; CDR3: CASSYSIPDTQYF; DNA: TGTGCCAGCAGTTACTCGATACCAGATACGCAGTATTTT
size: NA; D: TRBD1; V: TRBV2; J: TRBJ2-6; CDR3: CASRPGQVSSGANVLTF; DNA: TGTGCCAGCAGACCGGGACAGGTCAGCTCTGGGGCCAACGTCCTGACTTTC
size: NA; D: NA; V: TRBV5-1; J: TRBJ2-1; CDR3: CASSTSSSLTNEQFF; DNA: TGCGCCAGCAGCACTTCTAGCAGCCTGACTAATGAGCAGTTCTTC
size: NA; D: NA; V: TRBV2; J: TRBJ1-2; CDR3: CASSERSSYGYTF; DNA: TGTGCCAGCAGTGAGAGGAGTAGCTATGGCTACACCTTC
size: NA; D: NA; V: TRBV3-1/TRBV3-2; J: TRBJ2-5; CDR3: CASSRVARGGSRETQYF; DNA: TGTGCCAGCAGCCGGGTAGCCAGGGGGGGGAGCAGGGAGACCCAGTACTTC
size: once; D: TRBD1; V: TRBV6-5; J: TRBJ2-1; CDR3: CASSYGTGEFF; DNA: TGTGCCAGCAGTTACGGGACAGGGGAGTTCTTC
size: NA; D: NA; V: TRBV5-1; J: TRBJ1-2; CDR3: CASSLNEGANYGYTF; DNA: TGCGCCAGCAGCTTGAATGAGGGGGCTAACTATGGCTACACCTTC
size: NA; D: NA; V: TRBV7-6; J: TRBJ2-5; CDR3: CASSLAPQETQYF; DNA: TGTGCCAGCAGCTTAGCGCCACAAGAGACCCAGTACTTC
size: NA; D: TRBD1; V: TRBV19; J: TRBJ1-1; CDR3: CASIGFNRGTEAFF; DNA: TGTGCCAGTATCGGGTTTAACAGGGGCACTGAAGCTTTCTTT
size: NA; D: TRBD2; V: TRBV2; J: TRBJ2-1; CDR3: CASSLAGGPNEQFF; DNA: TGTGCCAGCAGTCTAGCGGGGGGGCCGAATGAGCAGTTCTTC
size: NA; D: NA; V: TRBV19; J: TRBJ1-5; CDR3: CASSIGGNGVSQPQHF; DNA: TGTGCCAGTAGTATAGGAGGGAACGGCGTATCACAGCCCCAGCATTTT
size: NA; D: NA; V: TRBV19; J: TRBJ1-6; CDR3: CARSRGIYNSPLHF; DNA: TGTGCCAGGTCTCGGGGGATCTATAATTCACCCCTCCACTTT
size: NA; D: TRBD1; V: TRBV5-4; J: TRBJ1-2; CDR3: CASSSSAGTGVNGYTF; DNA: TGTGCCAGCAGCTCCTCCGCCGGGACAGGGGTGAATGGCTACACCTTC
size: NA; D: NA; V: TRBV11-2; J: TRBJ1-2; CDR3: CASSLGGGAGYTF; DNA: TGTGCCAGCAGCTTAGGTGGAGGGGCTGGCTACACCTTC
size: once; D: NA; V: TRBV7-9; J: TRBJ2-2; CDR3: CASSALRGINTGELFF; DNA: TGTGCCAGCAGCGCCCTCCGGGGGATAAACACCGGGGAGCTGTTTTTT
size: NA; D: NA; V: TRBV5-6; J: TRBJ1-3; CDR3: CASSLTRQLNTIYF; DNA: TGTGCCAGCAGCTTGACTCGGCAGTTAAACACCATATATTTT
size: NA; D: TRBD1; V: TRBV7-9; J: TRBJ1-1; CDR3: CASSPPDRPNTEAFF; DNA: TGTGCCAGCAGCCCTCCGGACAGGCCGAACACTGAAGCTTTCTTT
size: NA; D: NA; V: TRBV29-1; J: TRBJ1-1; CDR3: CSVVEGVNTEAFF; DNA: TGCAGCGTTGTTGAAGGAGTGAACACTGAAGCTTTCTTT
size: NA; D: NA; V: TRBV5-1; J: TRBJ1-1; CDR3: CASSLGIRGLNTEAFF; DNA: TGCGCCAGCAGCTTGGGAATTCGGGGACTGAACACTGAAGCTTTCTTT
size: NA; D: NA; V: TRBV11-2; J: TRBJ2-7; CDR3: CASSLKGYEQYF; DNA: TGTGCCAGCAGCTTAAAGGGCTACGAGCAGTACTTC
size: once; D: TRBD2; V: TRBV10-1; J: TRBJ2-3; CDR3: CASSGGSTDTQYF; DNA: TGCGCCAGCAGCGGGGGGTCGACAGATACGCAGTATTTT
size: NA; D: NA; V: TRBV7-2; J: TRBJ1-5; CDR3: CASSLGLTGSNQPQHF; DNA: TGTGCCAGCAGCTTAGGCCTTACAGGGTCCAATCAGCCCCAGCATTTT
size: NA; D: NA; V: TRBV18; J: TRBJ2-3; CDR3: CASSPYPGTDTQYF; DNA: TGTGCCAGCTCACCATATCCAGGGACAGATACGCAGTATTTT
size: NA; D: NA; V: TRBV6-5; J: TRBJ2-7; CDR3: CASSDTGFEQYF; DNA: TGTGCCAGCAGCGATACAGGGTTCGAGCAGTACTTC
size: NA; D: NA; V: TRBV6-6; J: TRBJ1-1; CDR3: CASSPGPEAFF; DNA: TGTGCCAGCAGCCCGGGACCGGAGGCTTTCTTT
size: once; D: NA; V: TRBV7-8; J: TRBJ1-2; CDR3: CASSQDLNYGYTF; DNA: TGTGCCAGCAGCCAGGACCTGAACTATGGCTACACCTTC
size: NA; D: NA; V: TRBV3-1/TRBV3-2; J: TRBJ1-1; CDR3: CASSRTGTEAFF; DNA: TGTGCCAGCAGCCGGACCGGGACTGAAGCTTTCTTT
size: NA; D: TRBD1; V: TRBV7-8; J: TRBJ1-1; CDR3: CASIVGTGVTEAFF; DNA: TGTGCCAGCATCGTCGGGACAGGGGTCACTGAAGCTTTCTTT
size: NA; D: NA; V: TRBV28; J: TRBJ1-1; CDR3: CASSLGPNLDTEAFF; DNA: TGTGCCAGCAGTTTGGGGCCTAACCTGGACACTGAAGCTTTCTTT
size: NA; D: TRBD1; V: TRBV4-1; J: TRBJ2-7; CDR3: CASSRTQGATHEQYF; DNA: TGCGCCAGCAGCAGGACGCAGGGGGCGACGCACGAGCAGTACTTC
size: once; D: NA; V: TRBV7-8; J: TRBJ2-3; CDR3: CASSLYLGGVGTDTQYF; DNA: TGTGCCAGCAGCTTATATCTCGGCGGGGTTGGCACAGATACGCAGTATTTT
size: NA; D: NA; V: TRBV7-9; J: TRBJ1-2; CDR3: CASHPPGTEAAGYTF; DNA: TGTGCCTCACACCCTCCCGGGACCGAAGCCGCCGGCTACACCTTC
size: NA; D: TRBD1; V: TRBV19; J: TRBJ2-1; CDR3: CASSIAGRGPYNEQFF; DNA: TGTGCCAGTAGTATAGCGGGCAGGGGGCCTTACAATGAGCAGTTCTTC
size: NA; D: NA; V: TRBV6-2/TRBV6-3; J: TRBJ1-1; CDR3: CASSLNGGAFF; DNA: TGTGCCAGCAGTTTAAACGGTGGAGCTTTCTTT
size: NA; D: NA; V: TRBV5-6; J: TRBJ1-5; CDR3: CASSAGTLSQPQHF; DNA: TGTGCCAGCAGCGCCGGGACATTGTCTCAGCCCCAGCATTTT
size: NA; D: NA; V: TRBV6-5; J: TRBJ1-4; CDR3: CASSRTETNEKLFF; DNA: TGTGCCAGCAGCCGGACCGAAACTAATGAAAAACTGTTTTTT
size: once; D: NA; V: TRBV10-2; J: TRBJ1-2; CDR3: CASSEFLQGGYGYTF; DNA: TGCGCCAGCAGTGAGTTTCTACAGGGAGGCTATGGCTACACCTTC
size: NA; D: TRBD1; V: TRBV30; J: TRBJ2-1; CDR3: CAWNTGTAWIGHEQFF; DNA: TGTGCCTGGAACACCGGGACAGCTTGGATTGGCCATGAGCAGTTCTTC
size: once; D: TRBD2; V: TRBV5-4; J: TRBJ2-7; CDR3: CASSIGGAIYEQYF; DNA: TGTGCCAGCAGCATCGGGGGGGCGATCTACGAGCAGTACTTC